The 2 T cell receptor beta chains reported below all come from one sample, sequenced in a study of blood T cell repertoires in COVID-19. The repertoire was sequenced with immunoSEQ multiplex PCR; TCRdb's copy has only in-frame clones and lacks some. The data show about 13,000 clones, with around 80% seen just once and 30% to 35% held by the top ten. The sequenced sample was peripheral blood. The source of these receptors is a human donor in a cohort sampled during active COVID-19.

V and J are TRBV10-2 and TRBJ1-6; TRBD1 might be the D (5 bases). V was shortened by 2 bases and J by 7 bases, with 9 bases between the two germline ends. CDR1 is WSHSY, CDR2 SAAADI, per germline. The CDR3 is made up of 14 amino acids. The CDR3 DNA reads as TGCGCCAGCAGTGAGGCAGGGCGAAATTCACCCCTCCACTTT. It codes for CASSEAGRNSPLHF.

The rearrangement links TRBV12-3 or TRBV12-4 to TRBJ2-1; TRBD2 might be the D (6 bases). V dropped 4 bases and J dropped 9 bases, with 13 bases sitting between them. The CDR3 runs to 13 residues. CDR3 in DNA: TGTGCCAGCAGTTCCCCTACGGGGGTTGAGCAGTTCTTC. Encoded protein: CASSSPTGVEQFF.